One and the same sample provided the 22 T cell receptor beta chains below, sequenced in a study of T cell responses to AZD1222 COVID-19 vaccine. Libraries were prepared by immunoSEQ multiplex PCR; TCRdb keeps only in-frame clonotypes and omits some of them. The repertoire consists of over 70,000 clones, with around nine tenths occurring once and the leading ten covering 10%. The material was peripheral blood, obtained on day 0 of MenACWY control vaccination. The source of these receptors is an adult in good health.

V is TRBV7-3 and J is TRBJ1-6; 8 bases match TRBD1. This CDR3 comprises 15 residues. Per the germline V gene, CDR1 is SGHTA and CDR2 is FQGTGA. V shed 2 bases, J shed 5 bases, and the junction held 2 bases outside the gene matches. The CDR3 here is CASSLAGGNNSPLHF. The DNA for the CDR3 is TGTGCCAGCAGCTTAGCAGGGGGCAATAATTCACCCCTCCACTTT.

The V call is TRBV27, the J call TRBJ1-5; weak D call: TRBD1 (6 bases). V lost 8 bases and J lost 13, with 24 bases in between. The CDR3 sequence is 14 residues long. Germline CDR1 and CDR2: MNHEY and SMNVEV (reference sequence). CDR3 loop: CASSPLLSGTSQHF. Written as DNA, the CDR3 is TGTGCCAGCTCCCCTCTACTATCCGGGACATCTCAGCATTTT.

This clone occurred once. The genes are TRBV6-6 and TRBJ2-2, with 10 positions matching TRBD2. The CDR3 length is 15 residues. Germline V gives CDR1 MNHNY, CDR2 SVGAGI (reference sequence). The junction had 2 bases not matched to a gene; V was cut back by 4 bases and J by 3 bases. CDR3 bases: TGTGCCAGCAGTTTAAGCGGGGGGGACACCGGGGAGCTGTTTTTT. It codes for CASSLSGGDTGELFF.

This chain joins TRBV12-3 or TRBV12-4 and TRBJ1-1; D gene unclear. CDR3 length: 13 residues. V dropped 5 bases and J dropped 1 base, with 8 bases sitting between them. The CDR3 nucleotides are TGTGCCAGCAGTCCTCTGTGGAACACTGAAGCTTTCTTT. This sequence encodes CASSPLWNTEAFF.

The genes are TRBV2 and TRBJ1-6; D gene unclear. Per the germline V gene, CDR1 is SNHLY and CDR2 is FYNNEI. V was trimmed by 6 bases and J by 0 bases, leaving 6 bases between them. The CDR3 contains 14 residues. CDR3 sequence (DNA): TGTGCCAGCAGGGTTAGCTCCTATAATTCACCCCTCCACTTT. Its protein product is CASRVSSYNSPLHF.

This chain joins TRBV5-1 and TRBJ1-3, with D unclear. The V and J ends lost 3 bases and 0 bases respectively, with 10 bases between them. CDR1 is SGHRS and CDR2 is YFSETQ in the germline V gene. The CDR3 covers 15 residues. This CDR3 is CASSSSGFSGNTIYF. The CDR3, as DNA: TGCGCCAGCAGCTCCTCAGGCTTCTCTGGAAACACCATATATTTT.

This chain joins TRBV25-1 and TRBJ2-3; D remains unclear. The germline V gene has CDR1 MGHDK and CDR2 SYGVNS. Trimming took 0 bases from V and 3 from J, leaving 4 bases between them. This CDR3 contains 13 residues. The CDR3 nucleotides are TGTGCCAGCAGTGAATATGGGACAGATACGCAGTATTTT. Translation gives CASSEYGTDTQYF. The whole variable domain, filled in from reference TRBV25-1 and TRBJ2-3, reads EADIYQTPRYLVIGTGKKITLECSQTMGHDKMYWYQQDPGMELHLIHYSYGVNSTEKGDLSSESTVSRIRTEHFPLTLESARPSHTSQYLCASSEYGTDTQYFGPGTRLTVL.

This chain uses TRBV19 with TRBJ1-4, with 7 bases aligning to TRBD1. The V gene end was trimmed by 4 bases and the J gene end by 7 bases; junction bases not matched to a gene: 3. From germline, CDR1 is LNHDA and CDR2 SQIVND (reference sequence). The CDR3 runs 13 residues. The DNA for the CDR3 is TGTGCCAGTAGTAAAACAGGGGTTGAAAAACTGTTTTTT. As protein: CASSKTGVEKLFF. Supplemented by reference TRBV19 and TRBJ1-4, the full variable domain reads DGGITQSPKYLFRKEGQNVTLSCEQNLNHDAMYWYRQDPGQGLRLIYYSQIVNDFQKGDIAEGYSVSREKKESFPLTVTSAQKNPTAFYLCASSKTGVEKLFFGSGTQLSVL.

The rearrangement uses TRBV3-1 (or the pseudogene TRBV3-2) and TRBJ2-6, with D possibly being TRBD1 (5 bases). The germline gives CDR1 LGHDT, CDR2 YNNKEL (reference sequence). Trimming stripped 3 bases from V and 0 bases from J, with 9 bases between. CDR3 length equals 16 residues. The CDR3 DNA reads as TGTGCCAGCAGCCATCGACAGAGCTCTGGGGCCAACGTCCTGACTTTC. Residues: CASSHRQSSGANVLTF.

Written as DNA, the CDR3 is TGTGCCAGCAGCTTAGGGCTAGCGGGCTCAGGAAAAGAGACCCAGTACTTC. Translated: CASSLGLAGSGKETQYF. The chain combines TRBV7-7 with TRBJ2-5; 8 bases map to TRBD2. The CDR3 spans 17 residues. In germline, CDR1 is SSHAT, CDR2 FNYEAQ (reference sequence). V shed 1 base and J 3 bases; nucleotides not matched to a gene: 10.

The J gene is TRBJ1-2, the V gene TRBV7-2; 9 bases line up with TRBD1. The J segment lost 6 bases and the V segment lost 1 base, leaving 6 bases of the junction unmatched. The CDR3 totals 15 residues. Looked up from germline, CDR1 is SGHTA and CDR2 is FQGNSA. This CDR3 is CASSLDGTGRDGYTF. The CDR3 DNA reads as TGTGCCAGCAGCTTAGACGGGACAGGGAGGGATGGCTACACCTTC.

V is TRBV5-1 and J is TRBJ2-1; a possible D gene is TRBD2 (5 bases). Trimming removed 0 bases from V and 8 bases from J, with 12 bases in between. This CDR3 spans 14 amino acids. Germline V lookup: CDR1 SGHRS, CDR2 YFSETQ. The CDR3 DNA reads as TGCGCCAGCAGCTTGGTTCCCACTAGTCATGAGCAGTTCTTC. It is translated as CASSLVPTSHEQFF.

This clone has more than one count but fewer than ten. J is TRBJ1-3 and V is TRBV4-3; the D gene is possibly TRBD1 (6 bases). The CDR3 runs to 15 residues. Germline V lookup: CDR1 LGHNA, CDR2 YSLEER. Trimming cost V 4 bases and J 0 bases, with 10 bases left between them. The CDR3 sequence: CASSLGGGSGNTIYF. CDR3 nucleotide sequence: TGCGCCAGCAGCCTGGGAGGGGGCTCTGGAAACACCATATATTTT.

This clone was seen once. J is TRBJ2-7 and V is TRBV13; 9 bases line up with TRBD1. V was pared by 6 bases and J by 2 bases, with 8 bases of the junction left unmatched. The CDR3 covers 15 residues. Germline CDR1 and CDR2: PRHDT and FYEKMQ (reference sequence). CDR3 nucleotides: TGTGCCAGCAGTTTGACAGGGGGTACCACCTACGAGCAGTACTTC. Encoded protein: CASSLTGGTTYEQYF.

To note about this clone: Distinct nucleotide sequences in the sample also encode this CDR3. The CDR3 nucleotides read TGTGCCAGCAGCGTAGTAGGGGCTAACTATGGCTACACCTTC. Its protein product is CASSVVGANYGYTF. This sequence joins TRBV9 and TRBJ1-2; tentative D call: TRBD1 (5 bases). The CDR3 has 14 residues. With 0 bases removed from V and 0 bases from J, the gap between germline ends came to 6 bases. The germline gives CDR1 SGDLS, CDR2 YYNGEE.

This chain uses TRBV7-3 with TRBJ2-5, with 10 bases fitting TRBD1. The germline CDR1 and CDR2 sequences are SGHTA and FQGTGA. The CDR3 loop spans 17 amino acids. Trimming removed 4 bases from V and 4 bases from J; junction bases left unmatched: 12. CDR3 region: CASSSGPGTGVRETQYF. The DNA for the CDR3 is TGTGCCAGCAGCTCGGGCCCCGGGACAGGGGTGCGAGAGACCCAGTACTTC.

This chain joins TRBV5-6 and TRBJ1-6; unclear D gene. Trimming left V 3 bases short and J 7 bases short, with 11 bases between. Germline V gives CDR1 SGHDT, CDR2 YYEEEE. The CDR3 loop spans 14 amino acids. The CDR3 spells CASSYREANSPLHF. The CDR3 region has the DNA TGTGCCAGCAGCTACCGCGAGGCCAATTCACCCCTCCACTTT.

CDR3 sequence: CASSLQGGVANEKLFF. Here the CDR3 DNA reads TGTGCCAGCAGCTTGCAGGGGGGCGTAGCTAATGAAAAACTGTTTTTT. The chain uses TRBV7-2 and TRBJ1-4; 7 bases line up with TRBD1. Trimming removed 3 bases from V and 3 bases from J; junction bases left unmatched: 7. The CDR3 has 16 amino acids. CDR1 and CDR2 from the germline V gene are SGHTA and FQGNSA.

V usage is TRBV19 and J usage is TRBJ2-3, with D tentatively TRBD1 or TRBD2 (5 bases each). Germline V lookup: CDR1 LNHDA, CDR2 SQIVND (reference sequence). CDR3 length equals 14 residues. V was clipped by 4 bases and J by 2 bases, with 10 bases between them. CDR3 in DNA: TGTGCCAGTAGTACCGGGACGGCCACAGATACGCAGTATTTT. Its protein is CASSTGTATDTQYF.

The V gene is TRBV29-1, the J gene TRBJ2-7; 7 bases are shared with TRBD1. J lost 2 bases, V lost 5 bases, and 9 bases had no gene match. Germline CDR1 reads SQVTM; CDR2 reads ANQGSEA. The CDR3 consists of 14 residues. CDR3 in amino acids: CSVRTGEGAYEQYF. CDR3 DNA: TGCAGCGTTCGAACAGGGGAAGGGGCCTACGAGCAGTACTTC.

This CDR3 is CASSQDVEGGYTF. CDR3 DNA: TGCGCCAGCAGCCAAGATGTAGAAGGAGGCTACACCTTC. The chain carries TRBV4-1 and TRBJ1-2; D ambiguous. This CDR3 has 13 residues. V shed 0 bases and J shed 8 bases, with 10 bases lying between them. Germline assignment: CDR1 MGHRA and CDR2 YSYEKL.

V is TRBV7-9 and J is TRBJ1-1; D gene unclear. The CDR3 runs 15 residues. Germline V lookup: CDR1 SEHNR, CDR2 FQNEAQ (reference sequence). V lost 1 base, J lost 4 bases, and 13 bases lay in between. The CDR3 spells CASSLVPAMGTEAFF. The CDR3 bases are TGTGCCAGCAGCTTAGTCCCGGCGATGGGCACTGAAGCTTTCTTT.